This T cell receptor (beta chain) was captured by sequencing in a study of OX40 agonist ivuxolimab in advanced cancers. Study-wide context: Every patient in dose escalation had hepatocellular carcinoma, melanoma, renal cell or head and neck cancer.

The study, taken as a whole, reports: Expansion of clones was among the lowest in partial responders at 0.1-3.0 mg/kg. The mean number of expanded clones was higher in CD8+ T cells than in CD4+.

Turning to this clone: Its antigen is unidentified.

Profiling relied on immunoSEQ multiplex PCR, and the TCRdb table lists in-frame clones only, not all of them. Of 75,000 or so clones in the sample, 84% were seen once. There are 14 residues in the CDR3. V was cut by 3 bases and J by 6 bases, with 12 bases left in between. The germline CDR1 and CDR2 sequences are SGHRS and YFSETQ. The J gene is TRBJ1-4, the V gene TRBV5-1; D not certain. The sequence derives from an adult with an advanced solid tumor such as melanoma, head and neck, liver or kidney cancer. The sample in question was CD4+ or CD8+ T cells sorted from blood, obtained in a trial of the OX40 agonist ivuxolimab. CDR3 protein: CASSSSGGYEKLFF. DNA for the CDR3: TGCGCCAGCAGCTCCAGTGGAGGTTATGAAAAACTGTTTTTT.